The clone carrying this T cell receptor beta chain was detected only a few times. CDR3 length equals 16 residues. With V trimmed by 4 bases and J by 3 bases, 11 bases remained unmatched. Germline V lookup: CDR1 SGDLS, CDR2 YYNGEE. Produced via immunoSEQ multiplex PCR; TCRdb's table is partial and in-frame only. The data hold 60,000 to 75,000 clones, with approximately 79% observed a single time. This entry is derived from a study of blood T cell repertoires in COVID-19. The chain uses TRBV9 and TRBJ2-7, with 9 bases that match TRBD1. The sample comprised peripheral blood. The receptor comes from a woman between 50 and 59 years old with acute or convalescent COVID-19. The CDR3 nucleotides are TGTGCCAGCAGCCCGAGGAAAGGGACAGGGTTCTACGAGCAGTACTTC. This encodes CASSPRKGTGFYEQYF.